This TCR beta chain stems from a study of blood T cell repertoires in COVID-19 (dated by TCRdb to about 2020). About the investigation overall: Samples from collaborators originated in the United States, Italy and Spain and spanned both the acute and convalescent phases of COVID-19. The material from the prospective study consisted of cDNA or gDNA derived from T cells, B-cell-depleted T cells, or PBMCs. Deeply sampled blood TCRbeta repertoires from subjects exposed to, actively infected with, or recovered from COVID-19 were included in the dataset. The repertoires were released in a freely available public database intended as a resource for research on the immune response to SARS-CoV-2. Samples were obtained from the ongoing ImmuneRACE study (first 160 participants) and from approximately 1,200 subjects provided by 6 global collaborators. Sample metadata almost always included a de-identified subject ID, COVID-19 status, age in years and sex. Where available, HLA class I and class II types were taken from metadata supplied by the sample provider and were not determined by assay-based typing. On the study overall, not on this receptor specifically: The amount of clinical and demographic metadata varied by source and participant and was provided uncurated.

The collaborating institutions used their own protocols to collect whole blood in K2EDTA tubes. For TCRbeta analysis, collaborator samples were shipped as frozen whole blood, as isolated PBMCs, or as DNA extracted from either sample type. The immunoSEQ Assay, a bias-controlled multiplex PCR, was used to amplify TCRbeta CDR3 regions from genomic DNA. As for how the authors treated the data: The number of nucleated cells in each sample was estimated by amplification of reference gene primers within the assay. To quantify the absolute abundance of each unique TCRbeta CDR3 rearrangement, sequence reads were collapsed and filtered. For each sample, productive Simpson clonality was calculated as the square root of Simpson's diversity index over productive rearrangements. Sourced from immuneACCESS, this table was stored by TCRdb with only in-frame sequences that have V and J called. A share of the clones is absent; for the studies checked, an unresolved V gene accounts for under half, and the remainder has no known explanation. V, J and clone size were drawn from that table, and D and trimming were deduced from the DNA. The sample profile shows some 14,000 clones; around four fifths of them were found once. The ten largest clones represent roughly 22% of the sample.

To note about this clone: Its antigen specificity is not known. One base away there is no much larger clone; base qualities are not given.

CDR3 length: 16 amino acids, cysteine to phenylalanine. Only the CDR3 region is kept as DNA, spanning 48 bases read in frame from base 1. The junction shows trimming of 5 bases on V and 0 bases on J, and the gene matches do not reach 8 bases of it. CDR1 and CDR2, per the germline V gene, are MGHRA and YSYEKL. The sample taken for sequencing was peripheral blood. The chain joins TRBV4-1 to TRBJ2-3; 7 of the junction bases match TRBD1. The sequence derives from a man older than 75 with active or convalescent COVID-19. The DNA sequence reads TGCGCCAGCAGCGACCGGGACAGAACTAGCACAGATACGCAGTATTTT. It translates to CASSDRDRTSTDTQYF.